This T cell receptor (beta chain) was identified in a study of vaccination and CD4 T cells after COVID-19 (dated by TCRdb to between 2021 and 2024). Background for the entire study: Convalescent patients had a positive SARS-CoV-2 result on nasal swab PCR, and of these patients, several had mild disease and one had severe disease. In control cultures, a CEFX viral epitope pool was used as positive control, an HIV-1 Nef peptide pool was used as negative control, or no peptide was added. Post-vaccine blood samples were obtained a median of roughly 75 days after the second vaccine dose, with a range of roughly 14 to 241 days. Post-COVID blood samples were collected from convalescent patients a median of around 96 days after diagnosis, with a range of roughly 30 to 161 days. The convalescent cohort comprised six males and four females, including two Hispanic individuals, seven Caucasians, two Asians and one multiracial person. Each participant got two doses of either the Pfizer-BioNTech BNT162b2 vaccine (n=8) or the Moderna mRNA-1273 vaccine (n=2). Culture stimuli were overlapping spike peptide pools from SARS-CoV-2 and from the common cold coronaviruses HCoV-NL63, HCoV-OC43 and HCoV-229E. In 10 COVID-19 convalescent patients and a handful of infection-naive healthy vaccine recipients, researchers compared the spike-specific CD4+ TCR repertoire from before mRNA vaccination with the repertoire from after. What the work shows at the level of the full study, not this receptor alone: The number of convalescent patients in the study was relatively small, and the study did not examine early timepoints following natural infection. The median count of SARS-CoV-2-reactive clonotypes went up from 20 to 25 after infection to a few dozen after vaccination, although the change was not significant. Of the vaccine-specific clones in convalescent patients, 304 of 307, or nearly all, reacted only to SARS-CoV-2 spike and did not cross-react with common cold coronaviruses. Among convalescent patients, a median roughly 90% of the SARS-CoV-2-reactive clones seen after vaccination appeared only after vaccination, which suggests priming specific to the vaccine.

Libraries were constructed by PCR. DNA from cultured CD4+ T cells underwent TCR sequencing with the Oncomine TCR Beta short-read assay at the Johns Hopkins FTIC core. The QIAamp micro DNA kit was used to extract genomic DNA from the cultured CD4+ T cells. Oncomine TCR Beta libraries from cultured CD4+ T cells were pooled using unique dual indexes and sequenced on an Illumina iSeq 100. Turning to the authors' computational methods: Non-productive sequences were removed, and CDR3s not starting with C, not ending with F or W, or shorter than 7 amino acids were discarded. The MANAFEST web application was used to identify antigen-specific clonotypes by comparing peptide-stimulated wells against reference wells and other culture wells. To be called positive, a clone needed an FDR below 0.05, an odds ratio above 5, and a productive frequency above 0.1% in at least two of three replicate wells. Clonotypes that were significantly expanded in both SARS-CoV-2 spike wells and at least one common cold coronavirus spike condition were defined as cross-reactive. Levenshtein distances (stringdist) and unrooted phylogenetic trees (ape) in R version 3.6.1 were used to assess CDR3 homology. TCRdb trimmed public reads at Q25 via fastp, called clones via MiXCR and kept in-frame beta chains. Every entry covers one CDR3 protein and lists the most common genes and DNA from its rows. Here the V and J calls rest on TCRdb's processing, not on the authors' analysis. A total of about 8,500 distinct CDR3 sequences appear in this sample, roughly 18% of them only once. The ten largest clones take up 21% of the sample.

What the treatment or condition label conveys for this sample: roughly 11-day PBMC culture with coronavirus spike peptide pools or control peptides (ViraFEST assay). The study used the ViraFEST assay, which expanded antigen-specific T cells with peptide pools and then identified expanded clonotypes by TCR sequencing. Positive SARS-CoV-2 PCR tests in the convalescent patients dated from March to December 2020, before Alpha, Beta and Delta variants emerged in the United States. PBMCs were cultured at roughly 1.8 million per well in IMDM supplemented with 5% human AB serum and about 10 IU/ml IL-2, with about 11 ug/ml peptide pools added. Half of the culture medium was replaced with fresh IL-2-containing medium on days 3 and 7. CD4+ T cells were isolated after 10 days of culture through negative selection using the EasySep CD4+ T cell isolation kit. PBMCs were separated from whole blood using Ficoll-Paque Plus gradient centrifugation and then either used fresh or cryopreserved at -140C. Culture conditions were generally each tested in triplicate wells.

V sheds 2 bases and J sheds 2 bases, leaving 3 bases between their ends. The CDR3 numbers 12 residues from cysteine through phenylalanine. The retained sequence is limited to the CDR3, 36 bases, with the frame set at the first base. CDR1 and CDR2 were assigned from the germline V gene (reference sequence) as SEHNR and FQNEAQ. This clonotype is medium-sized (0.01 to 0.1%) in terms of sample share. Its specific antigen is unknown. The record has no base qualities; no much larger clone is one base away. Sequenced here: CD4+ T cells from blood, cultured in vitro, sampled after SARS-CoV-2 vaccination. The sequence is built from TRBV7-9 and TRBJ2-5; no D segment can be confidently identified. This TCR came from a human donor who had recovered from COVID-19. CDR3 protein: CASSLLQETQYF. The nucleotide sequence reads as follows: TGTGCCAGCAGCTTACTGCAAGAGACCCAGTACTTC.